The 12 T cell receptor beta chains below come from one sample, sequenced in a study of shared clonotypes between healthy human individuals. TCRdb's table, derived via immunoSEQ multiplex PCR, lists solely in-frame clones and lacks some. Of some 1.4 million clones listed, over 95% are singletons. The specimen sequenced was naive CD4+ T cells sorted from blood. Subset defined: CD45RA+ positively selected. The receptor source for this set is a man aged 25-40 years in good health.

With regard to this clone: Other nucleotide sequences in the sample specify the same CDR3. The chain has TRBV10-3 and TRBJ2-1, with D possibly called TRBD1 or TRBD2 (5 bases each). Trimming shortened V by 0 bases and J by 8 bases, and 5 bases separated the two germline ends. CDR3 size: 12 residues. From germline, CDR1 is ENHRY and CDR2 SYGVKD. CDR3 in amino acids: CAISESGDEQFF. CDR3 DNA sequence: TGTGCCATCAGTGAGTCGGGGGATGAGCAGTTCTTC.

This clone was seen once. This chain connects TRBV28 to TRBJ2-3, with 7 bases matching TRBD2. The CDR3 length is 14 residues. With 6 bases clipped from V and 4 bases from J, the junction kept 7 bases outside the gene matches. The germline CDR1 and CDR2 sequences are MDHEN and SYDVKM. This chain's CDR3 is CASRTSAGSDTQYF. The CDR3 coding sequence is TGTGCCAGCAGAACTAGCGCTGGATCAGATACGCAGTATTTT.

This clone occurred once. This chain links TRBV6-1 with TRBJ1-5; unclear D gene. The CDR3 extends over 13 amino acids. Germline CDR1 reads MNHNS; CDR2 reads SASEGT. The V end lost 6 bases, the J end lost 5 bases, and 11 bases lay between the germline ends. CDR3 bases: TGTGCCAGCAGGTCTCCCCGGGATCAGCCCCAGCATTTT. Its protein product is CASRSPRDQPQHF.

V and J are TRBV5-1 and TRBJ1-2, with D uncertain. The germline gives CDR1 SGHRS, CDR2 YFSETQ. This CDR3 region has 14 residues. V lost 1 base, J lost 2 bases, and 9 bases lay in between. CDR3: CASSLLTTNYGYTF. In nucleotides, the CDR3 is TGCGCCAGCAGCTTGTTAACTACGAACTATGGCTACACCTTC.

V is TRBV7-8 and J is TRBJ2-7, with a weak D call TRBD2 (5 bases). V shed 1 base and J shed 1 base, with 14 bases lying between them. The CDR3 has 16 residues. Germline V CDR1 and CDR2: SGHVS, FQNEAQ. The CDR3 here is CASSLGRGPISYEQYF. The CDR3 DNA sequence: TGTGCCAGCAGCTTAGGTCGGGGTCCTATTTCCTACGAGCAGTACTTC.

Remarks on this clone: This CDR3 is also generated by other DNA sequences in the sample. The genes are TRBV7-2 and TRBJ2-7, with 9 bases identical to TRBD2. The CDR3 length is 14 residues. V lost 5 bases and J lost 0; bases outside the gene matches: 2. CDR1 SGHTA and CDR2 FQGNSA come from the germline V gene. DNA of the CDR3: TGTGCCAGCAGCCAGACTAGCGGCTCCTACGAGCAGTACTTC. It yields the protein CASSQTSGSYEQYF.

The V call is TRBV7-6, the J call TRBJ2-1; TRBD2 might be the D (5 bases). Trimming removed 3 bases at V and 0 bases at J, with 12 bases between. The CDR3 covers 16 residues. Germline loops: CDR1 SGHVS, CDR2 FNYEAQ. Here the CDR3 DNA reads TGTGCCAGCAGCTTGGAGCGGTCGAGCTCCTACAATGAGCAGTTCTTC. The encoded protein is CASSLERSSSYNEQFF.

The rearrangement links TRBV25-1 to TRBJ2-7; D perhaps matches TRBD1 (6 bases). The germline CDR1 and CDR2 sequences are MGHDK and SYGVNS. This CDR3 has 15 residues. Between the trimmed V and J ends, which lost 6 bases and 2 bases, there was a span of 17 bases. CDR3 nucleotides: TGTGCCAGCAGAAGGGACACCCCATTTACCTACGAGCAGTACTTC. This gives the protein CASRRDTPFTYEQYF.

The chain is built from TRBV30 and TRBJ2-6; D remains unclear. The CDR3 is 13 amino acids. Per germline, CDR1 GTSNPN and CDR2 SVGIG (reference sequence). V shed 3 bases and J shed 2 bases, with 5 bases lying between them. The CDR3 region has the DNA TGTGCCTGGAGAAGCACTGGGGCCAACGTCCTGACTTTC. This encodes CAWRSTGANVLTF.

The chain uses TRBV9 and TRBJ2-7; the D gene could be TRBD1 or TRBD2 (5 bases each). Trimming removed 4 bases from V and 2 bases from J, with 13 bases in between. CDR1 is SGDLS and CDR2 is YYNGEE in the germline V gene. The CDR3 is 14 residues long. The CDR3 DNA is TGTGCCAGCAGCCCCGGGGCCCAAGCCTACGAGCAGTACTTC. Its translation: CASSPGAQAYEQYF.

The J gene is TRBJ2-3, the V gene TRBV28, with a possible D match to TRBD1 (6 bases). The V gene's germline CDR1 is MDHEN and CDR2 SYDVKM. The V gene lost 7 bases and the J gene lost 1 base, with 12 bases spanning the gap. The CDR3 is 14 residues long. The CDR3 is CASMVTGRTDTQYF. The CDR3 nucleotides are TGTGCCAGCATGGTAACAGGGCGCACAGATACGCAGTATTTT.

V is TRBV7-9 and J is TRBJ2-7, with TRBD2 identical over 12 bases. This CDR3 contains 14 residues. Germline CDR1 and CDR2: SEHNR and FQNEAQ (reference sequence). After removal of 3 bases from V and 6 bases from J, the junction contained 3 bases not matched to a gene. CDR3 sequence (DNA): TGTGCCAGCAGCTTGACTAGCGGGAGACTCGAGCAGTACTTC. Encoded protein: CASSLTSGRLEQYF.